This T cell receptor (beta chain) was sequenced in a study of graft-versus-host responses after intestinal transplantation (dated by TCRdb to the early 2020s). For the study in its entirety: The transplants that recipients received were multivisceral, liver-intestinal, or isolated intestinal. Every recipient was given anti-thymocyte globulin induction, then maintenance tacrolimus and steroids for about three years. After intestinal transplantation, graft-versus-host and host-versus-graft alloreactive T cell clones in the graft, circulation and bone marrow were tracked using bulk TCR-beta CDR3 sequencing. To identify alloreactive clones, pre-transplant mixed lymphocyte reaction products were sequenced and compared with unstimulated pre-transplant donor and recipient T cells. A cohort of under 30 intestinal transplant recipients, including one retransplant, was enrolled, and a few patients lacking pretransplant specimens were excluded. A peak of at least 4% donor T cells among recipient peripheral blood mononuclear cells was the definition used for donor T cell macrochimerism. Rather than being sequenced by the commercial service, samples from a few later patients were sequenced in-house on an Illumina MiSeq and processed with MiXCR. What the authors observed across the whole study: Early after transplant, peak levels of circulating GvH clones were associated with declines in HvG clones. GvH clones were detected in recipient bone marrow, and some of these GvH clones were observed earlier in ileal mucosa or blood, consistent with an intestinal mucosal origin. In patients with donor T cell macrochimerism, the allografts had high GvH to HvG T cell clonal ratios. Conclusions were limited by the relatively low number and heterogeneity of intestinal transplant patients.

This clone was counted only a few times. The specificity of this receptor is unknown. No much larger clone exists at a distance of one base, and base qualities are not known. Distinct nucleotide sequences in the sample also encode this CDR3. The sample's time point label is to be understood as: cells obtained before transplantation from donor or recipient. CD3+CD4+ and CD3+CD8+ populations were FACS-sorted from unstimulated pre-transplant donor and recipient cells taken from spleen or lymph nodes. Receptor libraries were prepared by the immunoSEQ multiplex PCR assay. For most patients, genomic DNA was isolated using the Qiagen DNeasy Blood and Tissue Kit and was shipped frozen to Adaptive Biotechnologies for TCR sequencing. For most patients, high-throughput TCR-beta CDR3 sequencing of genomic DNA was performed by Adaptive Biotechnologies. Turning to the authors' computational methods: TCR sequencing data were retrieved from Adaptive's ImmunoSEQ software for 15 to 20 patients, whereas a few other patients were processed with MiXCR and VDJtools. CD4 versus CD8 sorting errors were corrected by removing sequences found in both subsets at a frequency ratio below 5:1. CDR3 nucleotide sequences shared by donor and recipient were removed because the origin of these sequences could not be assigned. To count as alloreactive, a clone needed at least 2-fold expansion over unstimulated cells and a minimum CFSE-low frequency of 0.002% (template counts) or 0.001% (read counts). A clone was considered mappable if detected in the sequenced pre-transplant spleen, lymph node, or MLR CFSE-low populations of the donor or recipient. The cumulative frequency of alloreactive clones was calculated as a percentage of all sequences, weighted by copy number. As stored in TCRdb, this immuneACCESS dataset retains in-frame rearrangements with V and J assigned. A fraction of the clones does not appear; measured against another copy, unresolved V genes explain less than half of the discrepancy, and the remainder lacks a known reason. V and J calls and clone size are copied from that table; D and trimming were computed from the DNA. This sample comprises roughly 120,000 clones, around 93% of them detected only once. Over 0.1% of the sample is in the top ten clones.

The CDR1 and CDR2 encoded by the germline V gene are MNHEY and SVGAGI. V sheds 6 bases and J sheds 1 base, leaving 10 bases between their ends. From the cysteine up to the phenylalanine, the CDR3 has a length of 14 residues. The read is trimmed to its CDR3 DNA, 42 bases read in frame from base 1. The TCR was taken from a human donor who received an intestinal transplant. The sequence joins TRBV6-5 to TRBJ1-3, with a tentative D gene TRBD1 over 5 matching bases. Sequenced material: unstimulated CD4+ T cells sorted from spleen or lymph node cells, taken before intestinal transplant. In nucleotide form, the sequence is TGTGCCAGCAGCCCCGGGGCGTCTGGAAACACCATATATTTT. Its coded protein is CASSPGASGNTIYF.